Described below is a single T cell receptor (beta chain) sequence and its context. What it recognizes is unknown. TCR alpha and TCR beta cDNA libraries carrying sample barcodes and UMIs were produced by 5'RACE using constant-segment primers. MiXCR was run by TCRdb on the 5' RACE reads, yielding one entry per CDR3 protein. Of approximately 270,000 distinct CDR3 sequences in the sample, roughly 16% were seen once. This sample was taken from a study of T-cell memory formation after mild COVID-19. Overall study findings and caveats: A second wave expanding day 15 to 37 was CD4+-biased; contracting clones were balanced.

The CDR3 covers 10 residues. Per the germline V gene, CDR1 is SQVTM and CDR2 is ANQGSEA. Trimming took 7 bases from V and 8 from J, leaving 8 bases between them. The clonotype was recovered from a man in his late teens or twenties who had mild COVID-19 (a few samples of this study predate the infection). Cell type and time point are not known. J is TRBJ1-4 and V is TRBV29-1, with unresolved D. Sequencing used PBMCs or a T cell subset sorted from them (not recorded which). CDR3 loop: CSAGEEKLFF. CDR3 nucleotide sequence: TGCAGCGCCGGGGAAGAAAAACTGTTTTTT. The whole variable domain, remainder taken from reference TRBV29-1 and TRBJ1-4, is SAVISQKPSRDICQRGTSLTIQCQVDSQVTMMFWYRQQPGQSLTLIATANQGSEATYESGFVIDKFPISRPNLTFSTLTVSNMSPEDSSIYLCSAGEEKLFFGSGTQLSVL.